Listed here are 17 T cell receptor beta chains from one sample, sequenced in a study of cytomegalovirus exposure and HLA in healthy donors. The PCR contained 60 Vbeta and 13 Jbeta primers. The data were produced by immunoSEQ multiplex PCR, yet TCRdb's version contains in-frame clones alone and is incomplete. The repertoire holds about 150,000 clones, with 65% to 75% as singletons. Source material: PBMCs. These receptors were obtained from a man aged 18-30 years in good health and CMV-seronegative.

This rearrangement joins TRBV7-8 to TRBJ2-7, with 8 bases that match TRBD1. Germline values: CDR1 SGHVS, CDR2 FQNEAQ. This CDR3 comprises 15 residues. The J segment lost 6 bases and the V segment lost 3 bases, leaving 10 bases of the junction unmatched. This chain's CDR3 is CASSFGTGSPSEQYV. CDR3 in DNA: TGTGCCAGCAGCTTCGGGACAGGCAGCCCCTCCGAGCAGTACGTC.

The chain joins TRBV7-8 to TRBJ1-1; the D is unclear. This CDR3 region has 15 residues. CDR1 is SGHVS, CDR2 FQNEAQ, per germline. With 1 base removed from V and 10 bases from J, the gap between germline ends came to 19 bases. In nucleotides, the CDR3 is TGTGCCAGCAGCTTAGATGAGGCTATTCACAATAGAGCTTTCTTT. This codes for CASSLDEAIHNRAFF.

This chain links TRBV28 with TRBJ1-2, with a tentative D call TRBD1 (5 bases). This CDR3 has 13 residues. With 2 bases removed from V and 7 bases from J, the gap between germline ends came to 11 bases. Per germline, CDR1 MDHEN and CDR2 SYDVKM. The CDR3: CASSLQGLGGYTF. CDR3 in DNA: TGTGCCAGCAGTTTACAGGGACTTGGTGGCTACACCTTC.

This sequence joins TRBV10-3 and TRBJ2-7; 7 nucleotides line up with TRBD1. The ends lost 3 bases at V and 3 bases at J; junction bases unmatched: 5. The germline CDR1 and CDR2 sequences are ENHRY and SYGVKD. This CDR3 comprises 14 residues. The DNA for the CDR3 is TGTGCCATCAGTGACTCGGACAGGATCTACGAGCAGTACGTC. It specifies CAISDSDRIYEQYV.

The CDR3 sequence is CASSKAGDSYEQYF. DNA for the CDR3: TGCGCCAGCAGCAAAGCAGGGGACTCCTACGAGCAGTACTTC. The chain is built from TRBV5-1 and TRBJ2-7; D is perhaps TRBD1 (6 bases). The germline V gene encodes CDR1 SGHRS and CDR2 YFSETQ. Trimming pared 4 bases from V and 0 bases from J, leaving 11 bases between. CDR3 size: 14 residues. The full variable domain, in which reference TRBV5-1 and TRBJ2-7 provide the parts outside the CDR3, is KAGVTQTPRYLIKTRGQQVTLSCSPISGHRSVSWYQQTPGQGLQFLFEYFSETQRNKGNFPGRFSGRQFSNSRSEMNVSTLELGDSALYLCASSKAGDSYEQYFGPGTRLTVT.

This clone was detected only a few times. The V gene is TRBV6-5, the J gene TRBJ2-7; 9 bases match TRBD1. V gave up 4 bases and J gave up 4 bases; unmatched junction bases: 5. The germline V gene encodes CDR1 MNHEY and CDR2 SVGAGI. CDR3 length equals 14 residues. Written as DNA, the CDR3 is TGTGCCAGCAGTTTACAACAGGGGGCATACGAGCAGTACTTC. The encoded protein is CASSLQQGAYEQYF.

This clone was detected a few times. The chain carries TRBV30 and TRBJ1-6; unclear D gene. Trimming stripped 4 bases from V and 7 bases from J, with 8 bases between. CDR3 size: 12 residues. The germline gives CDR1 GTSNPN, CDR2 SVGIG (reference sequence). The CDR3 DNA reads TGTGCCTGGACCGGAGGGAATTCACCCCTCCACTTT. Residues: CAWTGGNSPLHF.

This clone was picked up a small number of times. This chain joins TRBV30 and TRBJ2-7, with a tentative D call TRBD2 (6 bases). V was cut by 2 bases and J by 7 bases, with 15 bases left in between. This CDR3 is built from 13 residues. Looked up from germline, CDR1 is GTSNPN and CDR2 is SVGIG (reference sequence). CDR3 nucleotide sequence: TGTGCCTGGAGTTACTCCAGCGCGGGGGAGCAGTACTTC. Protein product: CAWSYSSAGEQYF.

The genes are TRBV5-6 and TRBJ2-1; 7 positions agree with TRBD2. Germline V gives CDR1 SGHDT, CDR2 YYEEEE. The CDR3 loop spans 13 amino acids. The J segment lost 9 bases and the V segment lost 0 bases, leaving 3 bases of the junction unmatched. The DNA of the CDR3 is TGTGCCAGCAGCTTGGGCCGCGGGAGTGAGCAGTTCTTC. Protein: CASSLGRGSEQFF.

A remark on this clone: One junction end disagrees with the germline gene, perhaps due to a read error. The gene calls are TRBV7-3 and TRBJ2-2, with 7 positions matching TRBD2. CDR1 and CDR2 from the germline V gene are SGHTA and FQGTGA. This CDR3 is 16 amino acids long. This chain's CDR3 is CASSLVAGANSGELFF. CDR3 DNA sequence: TGTGCCAGCAGCTTGGTAGCGGGCGCGAACAGCGGGGAGCTGTTTTTT.

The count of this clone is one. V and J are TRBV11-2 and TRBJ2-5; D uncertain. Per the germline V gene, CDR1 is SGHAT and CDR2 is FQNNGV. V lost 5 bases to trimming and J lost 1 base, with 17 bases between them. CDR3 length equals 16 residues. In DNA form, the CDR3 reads TGTGCCAGCAGCCCGACCCTAACTAACTCCCAAGAGACCCAGTACTTC. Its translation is CASSPTLTNSQETQYF.

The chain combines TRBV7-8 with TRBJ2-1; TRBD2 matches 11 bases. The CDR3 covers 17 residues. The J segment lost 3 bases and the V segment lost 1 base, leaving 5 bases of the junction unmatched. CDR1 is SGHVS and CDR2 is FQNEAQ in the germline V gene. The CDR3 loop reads CASSLVSSGGFYNEQFF. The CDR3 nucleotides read TGTGCCAGCAGCTTAGTATCTAGCGGGGGGTTCTACAATGAGCAGTTCTTC.

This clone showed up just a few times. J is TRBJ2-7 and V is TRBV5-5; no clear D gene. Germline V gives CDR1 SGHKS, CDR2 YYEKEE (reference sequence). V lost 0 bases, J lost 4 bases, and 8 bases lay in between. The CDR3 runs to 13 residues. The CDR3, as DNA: TGTGCCAGCAGCTTGGTCGGTGGTTACGAGCAGTACTTC. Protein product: CASSLVGGYEQYF.

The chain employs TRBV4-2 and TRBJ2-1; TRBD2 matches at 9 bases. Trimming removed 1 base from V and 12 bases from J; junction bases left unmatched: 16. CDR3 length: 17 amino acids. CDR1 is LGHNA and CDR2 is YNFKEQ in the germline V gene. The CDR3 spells CASSQVGTSGSRGGQFF. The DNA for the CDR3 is TGTGCCAGCAGCCAAGTTGGAACTAGCGGGTCTCGCGGCGGGCAGTTCTTC.

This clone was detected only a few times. The CDR3 sequence is CASSSRGGGANVLTF. CDR3 in DNA: TGTGCCAGCAGTTCCCGCGGGGGTGGGGCCAACGTCCTGACTTTC. This chain links TRBV5-4 with TRBJ2-6; 7 bases agree with TRBD2. The CDR3 consists of 15 residues. The germline gives CDR1 SGHNT, CDR2 YYREEE (reference sequence). With V trimmed by 5 bases and J by 3 bases, 5 bases remained unmatched.

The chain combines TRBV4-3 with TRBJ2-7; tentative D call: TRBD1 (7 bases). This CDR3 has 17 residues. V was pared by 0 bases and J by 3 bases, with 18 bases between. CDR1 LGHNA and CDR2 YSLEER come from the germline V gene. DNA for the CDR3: TGCGCCAGCAGCCAAGATATTACGGGCAGGGGGGACTACGAGCAGTACTTC. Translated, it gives CASSQDITGRGDYEQYF.

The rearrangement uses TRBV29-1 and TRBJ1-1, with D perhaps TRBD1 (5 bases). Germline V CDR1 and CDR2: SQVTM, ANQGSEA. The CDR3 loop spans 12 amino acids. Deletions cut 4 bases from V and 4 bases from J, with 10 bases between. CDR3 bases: TGCAGCGTTGCGGGGGGTGCCACTGAAGCTTTCTTT. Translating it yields CSVAGGATEAFF.